The rows below give T cell receptor beta chains drawn from one sample of a study of T cells in localized non-small cell lung cancer. TCRdb's table, derived via immunoSEQ multiplex PCR, lists solely in-frame clones and lacks some. Among 1,500 to 2,000 clones, around a fifth were seen once, and the ten largest hold roughly a tenth. Specimen: lung tumor tissue, collected before any cancer treatment. Receptors originate from a male donor aged 60 or over with stage I lung adenocarcinoma. Both conserved end residues are part of each CDR3. A D gene is named only where the DNA matches it firmly. Only some rows state a clone size, as once, few, many or a class for expanded clones.

size	V	J	D	DNA	CDR3
NA	TRBV19	TRBJ2-5	NA	TGTGCCAGTAGTTCGGGACAAGCAAACCAAGAGACCCAGTACTTC	CASSSGQANQETQYF
NA	TRBV7-5	TRBJ2-7	NA	TGTGCCAGCAGCTTAGGGGTCGGCAGGGGCGACTTGCACGAGCAGTACTTC	CASSLGVGRGDLHEQYF
medium-sized	TRBV9	TRBJ1-2	NA	TGTGCCAGCAGTGAAAATGCCAGGGCTTATGGCTACACCTTC	CASSENARAYGYTF
NA	TRBV15	TRBJ1-5	TRBD1	TGTGCCACCAGCAGAGAGGGAGCAGGGGGCGGTTATAGCAATCAGCCCCAGCATTTT	CATSREGAGGGYSNQPQHF
medium-sized	TRBV11-3	TRBJ2-7	TRBD1	TGTGCCAGCAGCCAAGCTTCGGACAGGGGGCTATACTACGAGCAGTACTTC	CASSQASDRGLYYEQYF
NA	TRBV5-1	TRBJ2-1	NA	TGCGCCAGCAGCCAGACTCCTAGCTCCTACAATGAGCAGTTCTTC	CASSQTPSSYNEQFF
medium-sized	TRBV11-3	TRBJ2-1	TRBD2	TGTGCCAGCAGCTTATCTGGCGGGGGATACAATGAGCAGTTCTTC	CASSLSGGGYNEQFF
NA	TRBV30	TRBJ1-2	TRBD1	TGTGCCTGGGAGAACAGGGGAGGGAAGTATGGCTACACCTTC	CAWENRGGKYGYTF
NA	TRBV28	TRBJ1-5	NA	TGTGCCAGCACCAACGGAGGGGGAAATCAGCCCCAGCATTTT	CASTNGGGNQPQHF
NA	TRBV19	TRBJ1-1	NA	TGTGCCAGTAGTATAGTTGGGGTGAACACTGAAGCTTTCTTT	CASSIVGVNTEAFF
few	TRBV11-3	TRBJ2-7	NA	TGTGCCAGCAGCCGCCAGGGACTGTCCTACGAGCAGTACTTC	CASSRQGLSYEQYF
NA	TRBV5-1	TRBJ2-1	TRBD2	TGCGCCAGCAGCACACTAGCGGGCCATCAAGGAGAGCAGTTCTTC	CASSTLAGHQGEQFF
large	TRBV18	TRBJ2-1	NA	TGTGCCAGCTCACCACCGGCAGGGGCTTTCACTGAGCAGTTCTTC	CASSPPAGAFTEQFF
medium-sized	TRBV11-3	TRBJ1-1	NA	TGTGCCAGCAGCTTATGGTCAGGACCCACTGAAGCTTTCTTT	CASSLWSGPTEAFF